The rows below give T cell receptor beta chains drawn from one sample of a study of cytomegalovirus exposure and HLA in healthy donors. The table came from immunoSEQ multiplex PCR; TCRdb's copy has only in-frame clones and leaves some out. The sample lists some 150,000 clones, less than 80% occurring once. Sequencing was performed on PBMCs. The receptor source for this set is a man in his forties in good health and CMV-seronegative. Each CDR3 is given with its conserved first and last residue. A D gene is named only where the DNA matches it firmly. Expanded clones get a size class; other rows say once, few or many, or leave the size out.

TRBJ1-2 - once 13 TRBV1 TGCACCAGCAGCCCCTGGGCAGGGGATGGCTACACCTTC CTSSPWAGDGYTF
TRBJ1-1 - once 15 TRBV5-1 TGCGCCAGCAGCTTGCCCGACACCCTGAACACTGAAGCTTTCTTT CASSLPDTLNTEAFF
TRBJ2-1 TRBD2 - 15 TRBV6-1 TGTGCCAGCAGCGCCATAGCGGGAGGGGGAAATGAGCAGTTCTTC CASSAIAGGGNEQFF
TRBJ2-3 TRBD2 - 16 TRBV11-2 TGTGCCAGCAGCTTGATACCCGGCGGGAGTACAGATACGCAGTATTTT CASSLIPGGSTDTQYF
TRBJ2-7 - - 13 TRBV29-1 TGCAGCGTTGAGGGGAGGGGGGGCTACGAGCAGTACTTC CSVEGRGGYEQYF
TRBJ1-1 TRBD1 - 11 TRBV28 TGTGCCAGCACAGGGGGCACTGAAGCTTTCTTT CASTGGTEAFF
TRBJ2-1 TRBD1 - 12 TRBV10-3 TGTGCCATCATGGCAGGGGGCAATGAGCAGTTCTTC CAIMAGGNEQFF
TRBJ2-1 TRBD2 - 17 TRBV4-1 TGCGCCAGCAGCCAAGTCGCTAGCGGGAGGGTAAGGAATGAGCAGTTCTTC CASSQVASGRVRNEQFF
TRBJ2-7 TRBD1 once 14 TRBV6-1 TGTGCCAGCAGTGCTTACCGGGACAGGGACGAGCAGTACTTC CASSAYRDRDEQYF
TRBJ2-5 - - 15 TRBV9 TGTGCCAGCAGCGTAGGCCAAACGCTAAAAGAGACCCAGTACTTC CASSVGQTLKETQYF
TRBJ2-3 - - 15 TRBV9 TGTGCCAGCAGCGTAGGGACATTTAATTCAGATACGCAGTATTTT CASSVGTFNSDTQYF
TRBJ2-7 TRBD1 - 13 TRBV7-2 TGTGCCACCCAGACAGGGGAACGCTACGAGCAGTACTTC CATQTGERYEQYF
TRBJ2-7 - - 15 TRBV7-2 TGTGCCAGCAGCTCCCGCGGGGGCGGGCCCTACGAGCAGTACTTC CASSSRGGGPYEQYF
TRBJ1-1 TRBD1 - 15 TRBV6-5 TGTGCCAGCAGTCAGCTGGGACAGGTAGGCACTGAAGCTTTCTTT CASSQLGQVGTEAFF
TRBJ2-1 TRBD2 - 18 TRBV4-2 TGTGCCAGCAGCGAAGCCAGCGGGACTAGCGGGATTGTTAAAGAGCAGTTCTTC CASSEASGTSGIVKEQFF
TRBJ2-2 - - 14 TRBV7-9 TGTGCCAGCAGCTCCACTCTGGACACCGGGGAGCTGTTTTTT CASSSTLDTGELFF
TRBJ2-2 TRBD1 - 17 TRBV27 TGTGCCAGCAGTTTTCGGAGACAGGGGGCGAACACCGGGGAGCTGTTTTTT CASSFRRQGANTGELFF
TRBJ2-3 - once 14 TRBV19 TGTGCCAGTAGTATCGGACAGGGAGGGAATACGCAGTATTTT CASSIGQGGNTQYF